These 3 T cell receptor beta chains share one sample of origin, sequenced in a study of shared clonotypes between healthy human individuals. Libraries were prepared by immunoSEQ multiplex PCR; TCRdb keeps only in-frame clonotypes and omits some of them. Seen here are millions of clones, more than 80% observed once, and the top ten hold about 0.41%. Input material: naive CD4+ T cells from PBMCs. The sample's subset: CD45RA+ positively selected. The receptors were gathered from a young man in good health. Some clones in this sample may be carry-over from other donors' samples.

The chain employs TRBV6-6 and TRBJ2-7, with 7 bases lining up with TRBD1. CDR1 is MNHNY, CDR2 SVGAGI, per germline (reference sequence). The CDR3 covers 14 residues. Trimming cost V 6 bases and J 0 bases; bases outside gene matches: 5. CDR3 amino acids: CASRGDSLSYEQYF. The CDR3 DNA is TGTGCCAGCAGAGGGGACAGCCTCTCCTACGAGCAGTACTTC.

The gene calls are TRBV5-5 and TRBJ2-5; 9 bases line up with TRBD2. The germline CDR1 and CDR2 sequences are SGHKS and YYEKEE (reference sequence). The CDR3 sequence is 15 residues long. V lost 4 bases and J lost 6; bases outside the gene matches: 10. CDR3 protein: CASSPEPSGIKTQYF. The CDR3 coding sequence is TGTGCCAGCAGCCCGGAGCCTAGCGGGATCAAGACCCAGTACTTC.

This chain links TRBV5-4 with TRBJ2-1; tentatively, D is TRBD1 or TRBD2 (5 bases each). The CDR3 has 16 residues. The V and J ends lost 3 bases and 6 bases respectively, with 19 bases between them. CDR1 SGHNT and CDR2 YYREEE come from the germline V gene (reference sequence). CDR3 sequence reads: CASSSPRDELGNEQFF. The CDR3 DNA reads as TGTGCCAGCAGCTCGCCCCGGGACGAGTTGGGCAATGAGCAGTTCTTC.